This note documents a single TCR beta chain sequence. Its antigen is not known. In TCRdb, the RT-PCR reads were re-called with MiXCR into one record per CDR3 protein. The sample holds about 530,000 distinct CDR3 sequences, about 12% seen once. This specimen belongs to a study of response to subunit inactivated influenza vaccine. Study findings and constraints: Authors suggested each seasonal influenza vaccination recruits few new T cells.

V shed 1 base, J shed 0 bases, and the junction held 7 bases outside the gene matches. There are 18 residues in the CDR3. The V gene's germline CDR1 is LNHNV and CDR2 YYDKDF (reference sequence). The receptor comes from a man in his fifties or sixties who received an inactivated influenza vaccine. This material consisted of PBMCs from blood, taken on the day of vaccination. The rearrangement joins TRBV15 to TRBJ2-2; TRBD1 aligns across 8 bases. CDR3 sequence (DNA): TGTGCCACCAGCAGAGTGCCTGGACAGGGCGCGAACACCGGGGAGCTGTTTTTT. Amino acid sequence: CATSRVPGQGANTGELFF.